This T cell receptor (beta chain) was profiled in a study of blood T cell repertoires in COVID-19. Across the whole study: COVID-19 samples, acute and convalescent, were from the United States, Italy and Spain.

Enrollees, roughly 18 to 95 years old, lived in fewer than 25 US areas. Within 2 weeks of study entry, exposed participants had contacted a PCR-confirmed or clinician-diagnosed COVID-19 case. Germline V lookup: CDR1 LNHDA, CDR2 SQIVND (reference sequence). The CDR3 runs to 16 residues. The V segment lost 2 bases and the J segment 6 bases; nucleotides outside the gene matches: 6. Sequenced by immunoSEQ multiplex PCR; TCRdb stores in-frame clones only, minus some. The sample shows 130,000 to 150,000 clones, 84% of them seen only once. The TCR comes from a woman aged 45-60 years who had been exposed to COVID-19. The chain joins TRBV19 to TRBJ2-1; TRBD2 matches at 11 bases. Sequenced material: PBMCs or T cells enriched from blood (not recorded which). CDR3 sequence reads: CASSILGSGGANEQFF. The CDR3 DNA follows: TGTGCCAGTAGTATATTGGGTAGCGGGGGGGCCAATGAGCAGTTCTTC.